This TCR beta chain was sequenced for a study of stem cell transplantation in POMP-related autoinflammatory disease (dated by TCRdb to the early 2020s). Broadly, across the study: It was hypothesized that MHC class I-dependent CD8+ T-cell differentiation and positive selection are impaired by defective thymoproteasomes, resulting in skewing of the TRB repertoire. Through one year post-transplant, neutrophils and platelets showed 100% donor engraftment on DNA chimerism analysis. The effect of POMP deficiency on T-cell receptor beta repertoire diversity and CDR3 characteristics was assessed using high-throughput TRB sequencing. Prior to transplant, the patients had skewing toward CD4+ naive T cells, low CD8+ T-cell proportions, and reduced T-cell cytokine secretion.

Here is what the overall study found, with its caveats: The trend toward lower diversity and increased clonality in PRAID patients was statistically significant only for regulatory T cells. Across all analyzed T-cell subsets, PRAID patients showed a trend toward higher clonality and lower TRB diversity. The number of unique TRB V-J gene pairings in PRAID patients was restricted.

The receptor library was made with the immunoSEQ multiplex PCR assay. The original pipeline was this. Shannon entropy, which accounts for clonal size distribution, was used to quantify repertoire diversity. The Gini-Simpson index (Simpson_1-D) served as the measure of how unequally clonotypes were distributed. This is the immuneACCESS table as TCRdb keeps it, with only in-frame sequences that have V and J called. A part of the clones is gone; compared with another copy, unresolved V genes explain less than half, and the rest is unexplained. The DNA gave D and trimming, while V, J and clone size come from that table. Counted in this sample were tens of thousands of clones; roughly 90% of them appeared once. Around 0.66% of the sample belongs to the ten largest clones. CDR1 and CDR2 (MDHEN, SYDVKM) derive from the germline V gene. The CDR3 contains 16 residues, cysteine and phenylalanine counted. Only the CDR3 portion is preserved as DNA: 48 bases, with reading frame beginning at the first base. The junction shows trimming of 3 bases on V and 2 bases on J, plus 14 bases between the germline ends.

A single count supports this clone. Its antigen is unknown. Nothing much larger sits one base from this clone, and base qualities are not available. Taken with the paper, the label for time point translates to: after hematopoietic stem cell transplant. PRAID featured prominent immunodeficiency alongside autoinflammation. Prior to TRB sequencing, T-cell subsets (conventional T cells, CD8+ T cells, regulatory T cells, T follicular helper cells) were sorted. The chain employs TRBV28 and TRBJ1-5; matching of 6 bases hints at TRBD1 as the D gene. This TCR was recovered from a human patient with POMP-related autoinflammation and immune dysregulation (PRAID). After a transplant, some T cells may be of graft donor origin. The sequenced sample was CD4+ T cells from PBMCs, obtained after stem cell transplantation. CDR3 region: CASSFPGARGNQPQHF. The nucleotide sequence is TGTGCCAGCAGTTTTCCGGGGGCCCGGGGCAATCAGCCCCAGCATTTT.